The rows below give T cell receptor beta chains drawn from one sample of a study of T cell responses to AZD1222 COVID-19 vaccine. Sequencing used immunoSEQ multiplex PCR; TCRdb keeps in-frame clones, though not all of them. The sample gives about 130,000 clones, about 91% of which show up once; approximately 3% is in the top ten. Source: peripheral blood, taken on day 0 of AZD1222 vaccination. All receptors come from an adult in good health. CDR3s include the opening cysteine and the closing phenylalanine or tryptophan. A D gene is named only where the DNA matches it firmly. Clone size is given for some rows only: seen once, a few or many times, or a class if the clone is expanded.

j_gene: TRBJ2-1
d_gene: NA
abundance: NA
len: 13
v_gene: TRBV11-3
CDR3aa: CASSFQGSNEQFF
CDR3nt: TGTGCCAGCAGCTTTCAGGGCTCCAATGAGCAGTTCTTC

j_gene: TRBJ2-1
d_gene: NA
abundance: NA
len: 14
v_gene: TRBV6-5
CDR3aa: CASGYRDTYNEQFF
CDR3nt: TGTGCCAGCGGCTACCGGGACACCTACAATGAGCAGTTCTTC

j_gene: TRBJ2-7
d_gene: TRBD2
abundance: NA
len: 14
v_gene: TRBV6-2/TRBV6-3
CDR3aa: CASSYGLAGGEQYF
CDR3nt: TGTGCCAGCAGTTACGGCCTAGCGGGAGGAGAGCAGTACTTC

j_gene: TRBJ1-1
d_gene: TRBD1
abundance: NA
len: 15
v_gene: TRBV3-1/TRBV3-2
CDR3aa: CASSPLQGIDTEAFF
CDR3nt: TGTGCCAGCAGCCCCCTACAGGGGATCGACACTGAAGCTTTCTTT

j_gene: TRBJ2-7
d_gene: TRBD2
abundance: NA
len: 15
v_gene: TRBV5-1
CDR3aa: CASALGLAGVNEQYF
CDR3nt: TGCGCCAGCGCCTTGGGACTAGCGGGAGTCAACGAGCAGTACTTC

j_gene: TRBJ2-7
d_gene: NA
abundance: few
len: 13
v_gene: TRBV15
CDR3aa: CATSSRSSYEQYF
CDR3nt: TGTGCCACCAGTAGCCGTAGCTCCTACGAGCAGTACTTC

j_gene: TRBJ1-6
d_gene: NA
abundance: once
len: 15
v_gene: TRBV5-4
CDR3aa: CASSLVPGHQSPLHF
CDR3nt: TGTGCCAGCAGCCTTGTCCCGGGACACCAGTCACCCCTCCACTTT

j_gene: TRBJ2-5
d_gene: NA
abundance: NA
len: 17
v_gene: TRBV25-1
CDR3aa: CASSDPMNRGGAETQYF
CDR3nt: TGTGCCAGCAGTGATCCTATGAACAGGGGGGGAGCGGAGACCCAGTACTTC

j_gene: TRBJ1-2
d_gene: NA
abundance: NA
len: 13
v_gene: TRBV5-4
CDR3aa: CASSPWGGYGYTF
CDR3nt: TGTGCCAGCAGCCCGTGGGGGGGGTATGGCTACACCTTC

j_gene: TRBJ1-2
d_gene: NA
abundance: NA
len: 13
v_gene: TRBV29-1
CDR3aa: CSVISVRDYGYTF
CDR3nt: TGCAGCGTTATTTCCGTGCGGGACTATGGCTACACCTTC

j_gene: TRBJ1-5
d_gene: TRBD1
abundance: NA
len: 14
v_gene: TRBV7-8
CDR3aa: CASSLTGNNQPQHF
CDR3nt: TGTGCCAGCAGCTTGACAGGGAACAATCAGCCCCAGCATTTT

j_gene: TRBJ1-5
d_gene: TRBD1
abundance: NA
len: 18
v_gene: TRBV15
CDR3aa: CATSSPGQGATFDQPQHF
CDR3nt: TGTGCCACCAGCAGCCCGGGCCAGGGGGCGACCTTCGATCAGCCCCAGCATTTT

j_gene: TRBJ2-3
d_gene: TRBD2
abundance: NA
len: 14
v_gene: TRBV4-1
CDR3aa: CASSQFRGGDTQYF
CDR3nt: TGCGCCAGCAGCCAATTCCGCGGGGGAGATACGCAGTATTTT

j_gene: TRBJ1-1
d_gene: NA
abundance: once
len: 13
v_gene: TRBV7-8
CDR3aa: CASSAKGNTEAFF
CDR3nt: TGTGCCAGCAGCGCGAAGGGGAACACTGAAGCTTTCTTT

j_gene: TRBJ2-7
d_gene: TRBD2
abundance: NA
len: 16
v_gene: TRBV18
CDR3aa: CATQTLTSGSSYEQYF
CDR3nt: TGTGCCACCCAAACCCTTACTAGCGGGAGCTCCTACGAGCAGTACTTC

j_gene: TRBJ2-3
d_gene: NA
abundance: NA
len: 14
v_gene: TRBV3-1/TRBV3-2
CDR3aa: CASSQGRGADTQYF
CDR3nt: TGTGCCAGCAGCCAGGGCAGGGGGGCAGATACGCAGTATTTT

j_gene: TRBJ2-1
d_gene: NA
abundance: NA
len: 12
v_gene: TRBV30
CDR3aa: CAWSPTGNEQFF
CDR3nt: TGTGCCTGGAGTCCTACCGGAAATGAGCAGTTCTTC

j_gene: TRBJ2-2
d_gene: NA
abundance: NA
len: 16
v_gene: TRBV16
CDR3aa: CASSHLSSRNTGELFF
CDR3nt: TGTGCCAGCAGCCATTTATCTAGTAGGAACACCGGGGAGCTGTTTTTT

j_gene: TRBJ1-5
d_gene: NA
abundance: once
len: 14
v_gene: TRBV19
CDR3aa: CASSIRQENQPQHF
CDR3nt: TGTGCCAGTAGTATACGACAGGAGAATCAGCCCCAGCATTTT

j_gene: TRBJ1-5
d_gene: NA
abundance: NA
len: 14
v_gene: TRBV7-3
CDR3aa: CASSRGSQGQPQHF
CDR3nt: TGTGCCAGCAGCCGGGGGTCACAGGGCCAGCCCCAGCATTTT

j_gene: TRBJ2-1
d_gene: TRBD2
abundance: NA
len: 19
v_gene: TRBV10-1
CDR3aa: CASSDPGLAGVRSYNEQFF
CDR3nt: TGCGCCAGCAGTGATCCCGGACTAGCGGGAGTTAGATCCTACAATGAGCAGTTCTTC

j_gene: TRBJ1-5
d_gene: NA
abundance: NA
len: 15
v_gene: TRBV7-2
CDR3aa: CASSRDPIGNQPQHF
CDR3nt: TGTGCCAGCAGCCGGGACCCGATCGGCAATCAGCCCCAGCATTTT

j_gene: TRBJ1-5
d_gene: NA
abundance: NA
len: 16
v_gene: TRBV15
CDR3aa: CATSSTQGTGNQPQHF
CDR3nt: TGTGCCACCAGCTCAACACAGGGAACAGGGAATCAGCCCCAGCATTTT

j_gene: TRBJ1-1
d_gene: NA
abundance: once
len: 12
v_gene: TRBV6-2/TRBV6-3
CDR3aa: CASSQGFTEAFF
CDR3nt: TGTGCCAGCAGCCAGGGATTCACTGAAGCTTTCTTT

j_gene: TRBJ1-1
d_gene: NA
abundance: NA
len: 12
v_gene: TRBV29-1
CDR3aa: CSVDGWNTEAFF
CDR3nt: TGCAGCGTTGATGGGTGGAACACTGAAGCTTTCTTT

j_gene: TRBJ1-2
d_gene: TRBD1
abundance: NA
len: 16
v_gene: TRBV7-6
CDR3aa: CASSPVPGQGNYGYTF
CDR3nt: TGTGCCAGCAGCCCAGTCCCGGGACAGGGAAACTATGGCTACACCTTC